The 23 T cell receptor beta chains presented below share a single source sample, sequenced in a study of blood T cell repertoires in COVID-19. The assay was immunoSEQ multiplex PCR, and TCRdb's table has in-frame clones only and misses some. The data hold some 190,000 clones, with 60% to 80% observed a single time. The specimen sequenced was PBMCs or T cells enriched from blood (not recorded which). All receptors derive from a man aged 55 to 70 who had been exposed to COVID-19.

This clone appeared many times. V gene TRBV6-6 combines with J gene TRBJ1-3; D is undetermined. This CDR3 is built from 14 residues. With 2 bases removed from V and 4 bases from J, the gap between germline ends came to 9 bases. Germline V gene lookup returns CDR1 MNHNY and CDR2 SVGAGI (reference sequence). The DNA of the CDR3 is TGTGCCAGCAGTTACGGAGAATGGGGAAACACCATATATTTT. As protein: CASSYGEWGNTIYF.

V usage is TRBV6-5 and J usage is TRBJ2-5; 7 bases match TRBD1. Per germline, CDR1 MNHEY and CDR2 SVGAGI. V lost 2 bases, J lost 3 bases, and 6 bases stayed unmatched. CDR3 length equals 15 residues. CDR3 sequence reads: CASSYHGTAKETQYF. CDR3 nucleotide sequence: TGTGCCAGCAGTTACCACGGGACAGCTAAAGAGACCCAGTACTTC.

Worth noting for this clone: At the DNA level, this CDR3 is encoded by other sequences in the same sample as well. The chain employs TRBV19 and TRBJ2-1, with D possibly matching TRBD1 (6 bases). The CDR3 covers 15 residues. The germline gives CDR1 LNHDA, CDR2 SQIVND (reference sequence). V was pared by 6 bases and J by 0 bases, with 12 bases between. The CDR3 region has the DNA TGTGCCAGTAGGGTGGACAGAAGCTCCTACAATGAGCAGTTCTTC. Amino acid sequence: CASRVDRSSYNEQFF.

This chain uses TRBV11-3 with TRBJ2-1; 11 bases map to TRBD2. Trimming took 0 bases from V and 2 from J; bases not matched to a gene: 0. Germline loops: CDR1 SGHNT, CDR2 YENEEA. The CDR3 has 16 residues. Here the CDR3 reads CASSLDSGRAYNEQFF. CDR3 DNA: TGTGCCAGCAGCTTAGATAGCGGGAGGGCCTACAATGAGCAGTTCTTC.

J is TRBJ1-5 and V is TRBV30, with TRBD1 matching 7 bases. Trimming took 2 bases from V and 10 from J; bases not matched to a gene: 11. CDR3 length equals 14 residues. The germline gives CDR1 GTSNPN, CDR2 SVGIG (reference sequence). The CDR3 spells CAWSMGTGARPQHF. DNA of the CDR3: TGTGCCTGGAGTATGGGAACAGGGGCTCGCCCCCAGCATTTT.

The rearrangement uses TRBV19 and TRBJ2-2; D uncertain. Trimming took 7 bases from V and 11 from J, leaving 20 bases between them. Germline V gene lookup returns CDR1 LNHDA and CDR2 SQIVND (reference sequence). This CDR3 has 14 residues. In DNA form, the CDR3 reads TGTGCCAGTACGCCGAGCAGAGGCCTGGGTGAGCTGTTTTTT. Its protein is CASTPSRGLGELFF.

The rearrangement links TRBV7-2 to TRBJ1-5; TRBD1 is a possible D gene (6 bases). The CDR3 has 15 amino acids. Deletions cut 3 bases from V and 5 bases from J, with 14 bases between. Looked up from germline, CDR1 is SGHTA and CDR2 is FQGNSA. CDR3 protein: CASSLQGSWYQPQHF. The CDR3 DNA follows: TGTGCCAGCAGCTTGCAGGGGAGTTGGTATCAGCCCCAGCATTTT.

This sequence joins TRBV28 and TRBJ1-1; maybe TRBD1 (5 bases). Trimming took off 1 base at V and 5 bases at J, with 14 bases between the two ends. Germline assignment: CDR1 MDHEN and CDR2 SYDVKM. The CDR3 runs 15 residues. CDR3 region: CASSLYQGGGTEAFF. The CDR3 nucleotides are TGTGCCAGCAGTTTATATCAGGGAGGTGGGACTGAAGCTTTCTTT.

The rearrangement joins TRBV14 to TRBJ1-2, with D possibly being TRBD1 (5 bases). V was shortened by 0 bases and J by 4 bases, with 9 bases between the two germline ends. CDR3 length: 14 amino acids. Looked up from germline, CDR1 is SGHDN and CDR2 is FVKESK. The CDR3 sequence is CASSQDQGGYGYTF. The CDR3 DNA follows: TGTGCCAGCAGCCAAGATCAGGGAGGCTATGGCTACACCTTC.

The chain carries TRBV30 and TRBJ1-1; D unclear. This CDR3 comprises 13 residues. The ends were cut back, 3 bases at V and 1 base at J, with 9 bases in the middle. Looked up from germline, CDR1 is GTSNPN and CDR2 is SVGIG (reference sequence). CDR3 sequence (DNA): TGTGCCTGGAGGAGGAGCCCGAACACTGAAGCTTTCTTT. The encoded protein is CAWRRSPNTEAFF.

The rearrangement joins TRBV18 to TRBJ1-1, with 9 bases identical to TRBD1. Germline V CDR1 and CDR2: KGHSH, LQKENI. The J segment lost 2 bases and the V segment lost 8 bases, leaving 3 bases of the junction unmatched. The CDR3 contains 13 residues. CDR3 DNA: TGTGCCAGCCAACAGGGGGCAAACACTGAAGCTTTCTTT. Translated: CASQQGANTEAFF.

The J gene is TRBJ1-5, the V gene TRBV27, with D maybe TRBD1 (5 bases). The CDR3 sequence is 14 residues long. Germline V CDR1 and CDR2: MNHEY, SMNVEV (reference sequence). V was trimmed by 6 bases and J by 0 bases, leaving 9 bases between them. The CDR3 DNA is TGTGCCAGCAGAATGACAGTTAGCAATCAGCCCCAGCATTTT. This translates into CASRMTVSNQPQHF.

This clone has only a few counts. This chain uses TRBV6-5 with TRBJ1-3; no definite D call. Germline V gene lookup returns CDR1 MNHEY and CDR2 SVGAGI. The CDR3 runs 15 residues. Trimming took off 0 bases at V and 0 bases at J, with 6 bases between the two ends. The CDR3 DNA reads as TGTGCCAGCAGTTACTCCGGGGTCTCTGGAAACACCATATATTTT. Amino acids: CASSYSGVSGNTIYF.

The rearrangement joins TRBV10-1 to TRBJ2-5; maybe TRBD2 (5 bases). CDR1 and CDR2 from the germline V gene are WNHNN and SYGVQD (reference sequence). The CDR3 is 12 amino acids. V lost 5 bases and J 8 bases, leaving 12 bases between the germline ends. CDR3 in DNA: TGCGCCAGCAGTTGGACCAGCGGCACCCAGTACTTC. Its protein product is CASSWTSGTQYF.

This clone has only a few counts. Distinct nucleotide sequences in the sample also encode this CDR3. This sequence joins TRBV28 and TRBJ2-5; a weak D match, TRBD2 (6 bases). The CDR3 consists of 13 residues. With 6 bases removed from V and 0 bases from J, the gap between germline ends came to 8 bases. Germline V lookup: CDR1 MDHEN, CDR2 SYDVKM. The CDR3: CASRGTYQETQYF. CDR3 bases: TGTGCCAGCAGGGGGACTTACCAAGAGACCCAGTACTTC.

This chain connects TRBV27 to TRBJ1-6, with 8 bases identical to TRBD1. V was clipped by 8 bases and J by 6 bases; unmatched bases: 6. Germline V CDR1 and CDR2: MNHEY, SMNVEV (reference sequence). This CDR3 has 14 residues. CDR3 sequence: CASGVDRGNSPLHF. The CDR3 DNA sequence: TGTGCCAGCGGCGTTGACAGGGGTAATTCACCCCTCCACTTT.

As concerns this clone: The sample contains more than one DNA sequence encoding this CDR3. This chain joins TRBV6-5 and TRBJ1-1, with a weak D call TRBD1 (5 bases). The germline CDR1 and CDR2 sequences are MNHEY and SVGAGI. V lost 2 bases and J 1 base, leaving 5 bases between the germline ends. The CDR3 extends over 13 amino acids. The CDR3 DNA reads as TGTGCCAGCAGTTACAGGGGGAACACTGAAGCTTTCTTT. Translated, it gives CASSYRGNTEAFF.

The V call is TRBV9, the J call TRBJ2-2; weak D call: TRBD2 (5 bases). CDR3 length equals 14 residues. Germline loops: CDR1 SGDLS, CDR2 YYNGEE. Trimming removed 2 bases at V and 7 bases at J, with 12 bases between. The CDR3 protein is CASSVQAADGELFF. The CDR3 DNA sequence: TGTGCCAGCAGCGTTCAGGCAGCGGACGGGGAGCTGTTTTTT.

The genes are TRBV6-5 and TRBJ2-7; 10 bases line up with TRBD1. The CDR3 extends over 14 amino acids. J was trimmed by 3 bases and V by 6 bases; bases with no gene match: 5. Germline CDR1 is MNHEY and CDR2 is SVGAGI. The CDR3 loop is CASRYRDRGYEQYF. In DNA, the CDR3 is TGTGCCAGCAGATACCGGGACAGGGGCTACGAGCAGTACTTC.

The CDR3 protein is CASSSPLADDTDTQYF. The CDR3 region has the DNA TGTGCCAGTAGTTCGCCACTAGCGGACGACACAGATACGCAGTATTTT. The rearrangement joins TRBV19 to TRBJ2-3; 8 bases line up with TRBD2. Germline CDR1 LNHDA, CDR2 SQIVND (reference sequence). The V gene end was trimmed by 5 bases and the J gene end by 2 bases; junction bases not matched to a gene: 9. This CDR3 contains 16 residues.

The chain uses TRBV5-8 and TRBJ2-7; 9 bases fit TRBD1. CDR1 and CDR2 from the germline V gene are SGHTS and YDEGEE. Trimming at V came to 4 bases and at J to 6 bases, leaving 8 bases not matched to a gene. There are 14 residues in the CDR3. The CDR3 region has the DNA TGTGCCAGCAGCGGGAGGACAGGGGTAGGCGAGCAGTACTTC. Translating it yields CASSGRTGVGEQYF.

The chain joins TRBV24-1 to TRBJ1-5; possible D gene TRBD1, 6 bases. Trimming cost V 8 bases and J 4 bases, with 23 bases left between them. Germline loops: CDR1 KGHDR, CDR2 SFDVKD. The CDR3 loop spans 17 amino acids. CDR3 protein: CATTRGRTPFWNQPQHF. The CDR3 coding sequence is TGTGCCACCACCAGGGGACGGACTCCCTTTTGGAATCAGCCCCAGCATTTT.

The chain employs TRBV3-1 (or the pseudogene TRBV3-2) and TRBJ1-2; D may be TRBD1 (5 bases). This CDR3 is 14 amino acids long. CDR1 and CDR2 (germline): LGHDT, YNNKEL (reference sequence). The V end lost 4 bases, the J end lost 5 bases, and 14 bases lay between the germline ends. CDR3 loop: CASSRSGAEYGYTF. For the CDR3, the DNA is TGTGCCAGCAGCCGAAGTGGGGCAGAATATGGCTACACCTTC.